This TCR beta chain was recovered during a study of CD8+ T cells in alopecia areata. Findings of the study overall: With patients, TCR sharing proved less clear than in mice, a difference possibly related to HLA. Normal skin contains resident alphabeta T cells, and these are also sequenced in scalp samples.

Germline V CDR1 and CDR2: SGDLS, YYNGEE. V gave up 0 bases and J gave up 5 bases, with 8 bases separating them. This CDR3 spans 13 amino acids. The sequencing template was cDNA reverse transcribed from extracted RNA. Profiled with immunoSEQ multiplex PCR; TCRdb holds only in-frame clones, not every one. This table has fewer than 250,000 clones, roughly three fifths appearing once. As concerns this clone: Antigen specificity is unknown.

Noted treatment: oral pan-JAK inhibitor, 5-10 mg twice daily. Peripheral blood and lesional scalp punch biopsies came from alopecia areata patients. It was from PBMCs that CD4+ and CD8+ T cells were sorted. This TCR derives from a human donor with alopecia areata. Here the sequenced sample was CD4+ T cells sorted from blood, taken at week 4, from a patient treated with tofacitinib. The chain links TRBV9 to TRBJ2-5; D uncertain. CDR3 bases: TGTGCCAGCAGCGTAGAAGGGTCGGAGACCCAGTACTTC. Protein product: CASSVEGSETQYF.